There are a few counts of the clone carrying this T cell receptor (beta chain). This record belongs to a study of T cells in Graves' hyperthyroidism and ophthalmopathy. The patients, who ranged from 18 to 65 in age, presented with newly diagnosed hyperthyroidism lasting under 2 months. Researchers amplified the TCR beta CDR3 regions from RNA transcripts. Using the HTBI primer set, a first-round RT-PCR was run on the TCR CDR3. A single record per CDR3 protein comes from TCRdb applying MiXCR to the multiplex PCR reads. The repertoire holds 300,000 or so distinct CDR3 sequences, 21% seen once, with 50% to 65% in the top ten. This CDR3 region has 14 residues. V shed 5 bases, J shed 4 bases, and the junction held 8 bases outside the gene matches. CDR1 and CDR2 from the germline V gene are KGHSH and LQKENI.

The chain is built from TRBV18 and TRBJ2-7; 7 positions agree with TRBD1. The sample was blood. The source of this sequence is a woman aged 45-59 years with Graves' hyperthyroidism. In DNA form, the CDR3 reads TGTGCCAGCTCAATAACAGGGGTTGGGTACGAGCAGTACTTC. Its translation: CASSITGVGYEQYF.